This TCR beta chain was captured in a study of control samples from healthy donors and cancer patients. Data came from immunoSEQ multiplex PCR; TCRdb stores just in-frame clones and leaves some out. The sample records 150,000 to 160,000 clones, 85% to 95% being singletons. This receptor was identified in a man aged 50-60 years in good health. What was sequenced was blood.

The CDR3: CASQAQGSTNEKLFF. The DNA for the CDR3 is TGTGCCAGCCAGGCCCAGGGCTCAACTAATGAAAAACTGTTTTTT. The chain is built from TRBV7-9 and TRBJ1-4, with a tentative D call TRBD1 (5 bases). V lost 8 bases to trimming and J lost 0 bases, with 13 bases between them. CDR3 length: 15 residues. Germline loops: CDR1 SEHNR, CDR2 FQNEAQ (reference sequence). Supplemented by reference TRBV7-9 and TRBJ1-4, the full variable domain reads DTGVSQNPRHKITKRGQNVTFRCDPISEHNRLYWYRQTLGQGPEFLTYFQNEAQLEKSRLLSDRFSAERPKGSFSTLEIQRTEQGDSAMYLCASQAQGSTNEKLFFGSGTQLSVL.